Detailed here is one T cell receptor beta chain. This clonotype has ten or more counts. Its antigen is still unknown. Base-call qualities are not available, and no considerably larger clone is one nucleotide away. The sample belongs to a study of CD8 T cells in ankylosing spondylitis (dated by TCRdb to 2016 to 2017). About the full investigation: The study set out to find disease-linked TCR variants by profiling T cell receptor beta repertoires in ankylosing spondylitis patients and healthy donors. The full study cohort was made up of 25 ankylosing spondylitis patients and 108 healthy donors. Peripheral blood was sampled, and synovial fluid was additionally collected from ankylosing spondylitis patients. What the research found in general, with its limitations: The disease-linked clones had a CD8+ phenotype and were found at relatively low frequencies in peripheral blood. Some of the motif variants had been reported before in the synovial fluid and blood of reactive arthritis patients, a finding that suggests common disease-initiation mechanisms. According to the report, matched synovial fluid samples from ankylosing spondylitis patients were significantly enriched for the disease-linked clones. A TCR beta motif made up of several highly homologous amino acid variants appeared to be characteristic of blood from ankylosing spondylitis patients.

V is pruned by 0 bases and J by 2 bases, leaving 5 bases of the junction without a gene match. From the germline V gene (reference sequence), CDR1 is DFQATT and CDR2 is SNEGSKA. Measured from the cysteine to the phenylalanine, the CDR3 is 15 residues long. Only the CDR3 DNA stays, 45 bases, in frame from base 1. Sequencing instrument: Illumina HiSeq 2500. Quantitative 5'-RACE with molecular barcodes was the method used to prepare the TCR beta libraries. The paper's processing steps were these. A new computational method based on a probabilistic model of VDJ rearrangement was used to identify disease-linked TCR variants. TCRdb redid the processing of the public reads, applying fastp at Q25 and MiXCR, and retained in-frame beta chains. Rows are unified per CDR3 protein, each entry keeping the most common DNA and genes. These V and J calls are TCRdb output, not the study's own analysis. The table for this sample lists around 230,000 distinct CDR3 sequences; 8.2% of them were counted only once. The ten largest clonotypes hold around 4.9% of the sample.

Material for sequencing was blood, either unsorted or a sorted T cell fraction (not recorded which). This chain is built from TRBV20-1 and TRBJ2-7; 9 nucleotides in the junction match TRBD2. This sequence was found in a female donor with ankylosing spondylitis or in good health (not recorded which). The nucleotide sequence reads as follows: TGCAGTGCTAGAGATGATAGCGGGAGTACCTACGAGCAGTACTTC. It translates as CSARDDSGSTYEQYF.